A single sample is the source of the 17 T cell receptor beta chains below, sequenced in a study of molecular identifiers for immune sequencing clone quantification. Each CDR3 protein is one row after TCRdb ran MiXCR on the PCR reads. The sample lists 250,000 to 400,000 distinct CDR3 sequences, 20% to 25% occurring once. The sequenced material came from naive CD8+ T cells from blood, with Jurkat cell RNA spiked in. Documented subset: FACS-sorted CD8+CD4-CCR7+CD45RA+ naive T cells. All receptors come from a human donor in good health. Some libraries in this study had Jurkat cell RNA spiked in.

This clonotype was seen many times. The chain carries TRBV6-5 and TRBJ2-7; 7 nucleotides agree with TRBD1. Germline CDR1 is MNHEY and CDR2 is SVGAGI. The CDR3 runs to 13 residues. The V gene end was trimmed by 0 bases and the J gene end by 6 bases; junction bases not matched to a gene: 2. The CDR3 loop is CASSYSTGAEQYF. The DNA of the CDR3 is TGTGCCAGCAGTTACTCTACAGGGGCCGAGCAGTACTTC.

J is TRBJ2-7 and V is TRBV7-8, with 8 bases that match TRBD1. The CDR3 sequence is 15 residues long. J lost 5 bases, V lost 1 base, and 7 bases had no gene match. Germline CDR1 SGHVS, CDR2 FQNEAQ. The CDR3 here is CASSLEAGGIHEQYF. CDR3 sequence (DNA): TGTGCCAGCAGCTTAGAGGCAGGGGGCATCCACGAGCAGTACTTC.

This clonotype was recorded a few times. V gene TRBV11-2 combines with J gene TRBJ2-3; 11 bases are a match to TRBD2. From germline, CDR1 is SGHAT and CDR2 FQNNGV. With V trimmed by 4 bases and J by 2 bases, 5 bases remained unmatched. This CDR3 region has 16 residues. CDR3 DNA sequence: TGTGCCAGCAGCTCCTTAGCGGGGGGGTTCACAGATACGCAGTATTTT. Its protein product is CASSSLAGGFTDTQYF.

V and J are TRBV4-2 and TRBJ2-7; TRBD2 agrees at 9 bases. CDR1 is LGHNA and CDR2 is YNFKEQ in the germline V gene. After removal of 0 bases from V and 5 bases from J, the junction contained 8 bases not matched to a gene. The CDR3 has 16 residues. The CDR3 nucleotides read TGTGCCAGCAGCCAAGAAAGTAGGATAGCGGGGGACGAGCAGTACTTC. As protein: CASSQESRIAGDEQYF.

This clonotype was counted ten times or more. This chain uses TRBV4-3 with TRBJ1-2, with D possibly being TRBD1 (6 bases). The CDR3 has 17 amino acids. With 1 base removed from V and 0 bases from J, the gap between germline ends came to 15 bases. Per the germline V gene, CDR1 is LGHNA and CDR2 is YSLEER. The CDR3 spells CASSQGGPGHPNYGYTF. Here the CDR3 DNA reads TGCGCCAGCAGCCAAGGCGGGCCGGGACACCCTAACTATGGCTACACCTTC.

This clonotype was detected many times. V usage is TRBV27 and J usage is TRBJ2-2; unclear D gene. CDR3 size: 13 residues. Deletions cut 5 bases from V and 0 bases from J, with 4 bases between. Per germline, CDR1 MNHEY and CDR2 SMNVEV (reference sequence). The CDR3 loop is CASSITNTGELFF. The DNA of the CDR3 is TGTGCCAGCAGTATCACGAACACCGGGGAGCTGTTTTTT.

In its sample, this clonotype was seen a few times. The CDR3 coding sequence is TGTGCCAGCAAAAGTGGCGGGGGGAACTACGAGCAGTACTTC. The encoded protein is CASKSGGGNYEQYF. The chain recombines TRBV7-9 with TRBJ2-7; 8 nucleotides match TRBD2. V shed 7 bases and J 3 bases; nucleotides not matched to a gene: 8. Germline V gene sequence: CDR1 SEHNR, CDR2 FQNEAQ (reference sequence). The CDR3 covers 14 residues.

As to this clonotype: This may come from a read error, since a much larger clone is one base off. The rearrangement uses TRBV20-1 and TRBJ2-7; D unresolved. CDR3 size: 14 residues. Germline assignment: CDR1 DFQATT and CDR2 SNEGSKA (reference sequence). Trimming pared 1 base from V and 2 bases from J, leaving 12 bases between. The CDR3 bases are TGCAGTGCTAGAGGTCCGACTTTCACCTACGAGCAGTACTTC. Its translation is CSARGPTFTYEQYF.

This clonotype was seen at least ten times. The chain joins TRBV5-1 to TRBJ2-7; D tentatively reads TRBD1 or TRBD2 (5 bases each). CDR1 and CDR2 from the germline V gene are SGHRS and YFSETQ. Trimming stripped 4 bases from V and 0 bases from J, with 17 bases between. The CDR3 loop spans 16 amino acids. CDR3 loop: CASSGPSGTFSYEQYF. In DNA form, the CDR3 reads TGCGCCAGCAGCGGGCCTAGTGGGACGTTCTCCTACGAGCAGTACTTC.

Concerning this clonotype itself: Possible read error: a much larger clone is one base away. The chain's CDR3 is CASRERGSTDTRYF. For the CDR3, the DNA is TGTGCCAGCCGGGAGCGGGGTAGCACAGATACGCGGTATTTT. The genes are TRBV28 and TRBJ2-3, with TRBD2 matching over 7 bases. Germline V gene sequence: CDR1 MDHEN, CDR2 SYDVKM. This CDR3 spans 14 amino acids.

The chain carries TRBV28 and TRBJ2-2; D possibly corresponds to TRBD2 (5 bases). CDR1 is MDHEN, CDR2 SYDVKM, per germline. V gave up 1 base and J gave up 1 base, with 19 bases separating them. The CDR3 extends over 19 amino acids. The CDR3 DNA reads TGTGCCAGCAGTTTATACCCCCTTGGTAGCGTGATGAACACCGGGGAGCTGTTTTTT. Encoded protein: CASSLYPLGSVMNTGELFF.

This clonotype showed up many times. V usage is TRBV5-1 and J usage is TRBJ2-7, with D possibly being TRBD1 (5 bases). CDR1 is SGHRS, CDR2 YFSETQ, per germline. This CDR3 contains 15 residues. V shed 0 bases and J shed 7 bases, with 17 bases lying between them. The CDR3 DNA is TGCGCCAGCAGCTTGGAGGCAGGGTTGATTGGGGAGCAGTACTTC. As protein: CASSLEAGLIGEQYF.

This clonotype was seen a handful of times. The rearrangement links TRBV6-1 to TRBJ2-3, with D hard to call. The CDR3 covers 14 residues. The germline V and J ends were trimmed by 4 bases and 4 bases, with 12 bases remaining between them. Germline CDR1 MNHNS, CDR2 SASEGT. As DNA, the CDR3 is TGTGCCAGCAGTGGCATCGGAAGTTCAGATACGCAGTATTTT. Its protein is CASSGIGSSDTQYF.

This clonotype was detected many times. V gene TRBV28 combines with J gene TRBJ2-1; the match to TRBD2 covers 8 bases. Looked up from germline, CDR1 is MDHEN and CDR2 is SYDVKM. Trimming at V came to 6 bases and at J to 8 bases, leaving 15 bases not matched to a gene. The length of the CDR3 is 16 residues. The CDR3 reads CASSPSGTRVWDEQFF. Written as DNA, the CDR3 is TGTGCCAGCAGCCCCAGCGGGACTAGGGTTTGGGATGAGCAGTTCTTC.

The chain uses TRBV6-2 or TRBV6-3 and TRBJ2-3; D is undetermined. Trimming pared 2 bases from V and 0 bases from J, leaving 9 bases between. The germline V gene encodes CDR1 MNHEY and CDR2 SVGEGT. The CDR3 runs to 15 residues. CDR3 sequence reads: CASSYLTASTDTQYF. The CDR3 nucleotides read TGTGCCAGCAGTTACCTGACGGCTAGCACAGATACGCAGTATTTT.

This clonotype was observed many times. The chain has TRBV6-5 and TRBJ2-7; D is unresolved. Trimming stripped 2 bases from V and 2 bases from J, with 7 bases between. The CDR3 has 13 residues. CDR1 MNHEY and CDR2 SVGAGI come from the germline V gene. This CDR3 is CASSYQGPYEQYF. The DNA of the CDR3 is TGTGCCAGCAGTTACCAAGGCCCCTACGAGCAGTACTTC.

This clonotype was seen repeatedly, ten times or more. J is TRBJ1-5 and V is TRBV27, with no clear D. Germline CDR1 MNHEY, CDR2 SMNVEV (reference sequence). V was clipped by 3 bases and J by 6 bases, with 9 bases between them. This CDR3 comprises 13 residues. CDR3 amino acids: CASSFSGGQPQHF. The CDR3 bases are TGTGCCAGCAGTTTCTCAGGAGGTCAGCCCCAGCATTTT.